What follows are 31 T cell receptor beta chains derived from one specimen sequenced in a study of blood T cell repertoires in COVID-19 (dated by TCRdb to 2019 to 2021). The library was made by the immunoSEQ multiplex PCR assay. The table was pulled from immuneACCESS by TCRdb, which kept in-frame rearrangements only. Such tables lose some clones; where checked, under half of the loss comes from unresolved V genes, and the rest has no known cause. The sample includes under 100,000 clones, with around 85% observed a single time. The top ten clonotypes cover approximately 8.3% of the sample. Specimen: peripheral blood. The origin of the receptors is a man between 25 and 39 years old with acute or convalescent COVID-19.

This chain connects TRBV11-2 to TRBJ2-5, with D tentatively TRBD1 (6 bases). Germline loops: CDR1 SGHAT, CDR2 FQNNGV. V was shortened by 1 base and J by 3 bases, with 15 bases between the two germline ends. The CDR3 has 16 residues. DNA for the CDR3: TGTGCCAGCAGCTTAGCTTCCGGACAGTCGAAAGAGACCCAGTACTTC. This translates into CASSLASGQSKETQYF.

This clone was seen a few times. V and J are TRBV14 and TRBJ1-1; the D is unclear. Germline CDR1 SGHDN, CDR2 FVKESK. The CDR3 has 12 amino acids. Between the trimmed V and J ends, which lost 4 bases and 4 bases, there was a span of 7 bases. For the CDR3, the DNA is TGTGCCAGCAGCCGGCAGGTCACTGAAGCTTTCTTT. It specifies CASSRQVTEAFF.

V is TRBV19 and J is TRBJ2-1, with TRBD2 matching 10 bases. V was pared by 2 bases and J by 6 bases, with 4 bases of the junction left unmatched. Germline V lookup: CDR1 LNHDA, CDR2 SQIVND (reference sequence). The CDR3 covers 15 residues. As DNA, the CDR3 is TGTGCCAGTAGTATAACAGCGGGAGGGCCCAATGAGCAGTTCTTC. Translating gives CASSITAGGPNEQFF. Drawing the rest from reference TRBV19 and TRBJ2-1, the complete variable domain is DGGITQSPKYLFRKEGQNVTLSCEQNLNHDAMYWYRQDPGQGLRLIYYSQIVNDFQKGDIAEGYSVSREKKESFPLTVTSAQKNPTAFYLCASSITAGGPNEQFFGPGTRLTVL.

This clone was observed a single time. The CDR3 loop reads CASSFRQGAASKAFF. The CDR3 region has the DNA TGCGCCAGCAGCTTCCGACAGGGGGCGGCGTCGAAAGCTTTCTTT. J is TRBJ1-1 and V is TRBV5-1; 10 bases agree with TRBD1. Germline CDR1 reads SGHRS; CDR2 reads YFSETQ. The CDR3 consists of 15 residues. The V segment lost 2 bases and the J segment 9 bases; nucleotides outside the gene matches: 10.

This chain joins TRBV19 and TRBJ2-7; TRBD1 agrees at 8 bases. This CDR3 region has 15 residues. The J segment lost 0 bases and the V segment lost 3 bases, leaving 4 bases of the junction unmatched. CDR1 and CDR2 from the germline V gene are LNHDA and SQIVND (reference sequence). In nucleotides, the CDR3 is TGTGCCAGTAGTATGACAGGGGTTCCCTCCTACGAGCAGTACTTC. Protein sequence: CASSMTGVPSYEQYF.

This chain connects TRBV3-1 (or the pseudogene TRBV3-2) to TRBJ2-2, with TRBD2 matching over 8 bases. This CDR3 is 14 amino acids long. Germline V gives CDR1 LGHDT, CDR2 YNNKEL (reference sequence). J lost 6 bases, V lost 1 base, and 1 base had no gene match. The CDR3: CASSQAGGAGELFF. CDR3 nucleotide sequence: TGTGCCAGCAGCCAAGCGGGGGGGGCCGGGGAGCTGTTTTTT.

The rearrangement joins TRBV19 to TRBJ2-1, with TRBD2 matching over 8 bases. V lost 7 bases and J lost 10; bases outside the gene matches: 12. Germline V gene lookup returns CDR1 LNHDA and CDR2 SQIVND (reference sequence). CDR3 length equals 14 residues. CDR3 sequence: CASKVPGGRREQFF. The CDR3 DNA reads as TGTGCCAGTAAAGTTCCGGGAGGGAGGAGGGAGCAGTTCTTC.

The genes are TRBV24-1 and TRBJ2-1; D unresolved. CDR1 is KGHDR, CDR2 SFDVKD, per germline. The V end lost 4 bases, the J end lost 4 bases, and 7 bases lay between the germline ends. This CDR3 has 13 residues. The CDR3 nucleotides read TGTGCCACCAGTGACGGCGGATACAATGAGCAGTTCTTC. It specifies CATSDGGYNEQFF.

The chain employs TRBV27 and TRBJ1-6, with D perhaps TRBD1 (6 bases). The CDR3 extends over 15 amino acids. V was pared by 0 bases and J by 9 bases, with 12 bases between. Germline lookup yields CDR1 MNHEY and CDR2 SMNVEV (reference sequence). CDR3 residues: CASSLSGGGGSPLHF. The CDR3 bases are TGTGCCAGCAGTTTATCCGGGGGAGGGGGTTCACCCCTCCACTTT.

This chain joins TRBV30 and TRBJ1-1; D perhaps matches TRBD1 (6 bases). The CDR3 covers 13 residues. In germline, CDR1 is GTSNPN, CDR2 SVGIG (reference sequence). Trimming took 3 bases from V and 2 from J, leaving 10 bases between them. CDR3 protein: CAWSEDSNTEAFF. The CDR3 nucleotides read TGTGCCTGGAGCGAGGACAGTAACACTGAAGCTTTCTTT. The full variable domain, its missing parts supplied by reference TRBV30 and TRBJ1-1, is SQTIHQWPATLVQPVGSPLSLECTVEGTSNPNLYWYRQAAGRGLQLLFYSVGIGQISSEVPQNLSASRPQDRQFILSSKKLLLSDSGFYLCAWSEDSNTEAFFGQGTRLTVV.

The chain uses TRBV27 and TRBJ2-2, with a weak D call TRBD1 (5 bases). CDR1 MNHEY and CDR2 SMNVEV come from the germline V gene (reference sequence). V was cut by 9 bases and J by 4 bases, with 15 bases left in between. The length of the CDR3 is 14 residues. The CDR3 loop reads CASRAHRITGELFF. The DNA for the CDR3 is TGTGCCAGTCGAGCCCACAGGATCACCGGGGAGCTGTTTTTT.

This clone was seen more than once but under ten times. The chain uses TRBV19 and TRBJ2-2; maybe TRBD2 (6 bases). This CDR3 has 16 residues. Germline CDR1 LNHDA, CDR2 SQIVND (reference sequence). Trimming removed 6 bases from V and 6 bases from J, with 20 bases in between. DNA of the CDR3: TGTGCCAGTAGCCCTTGGAGACTAGGGCGGGCCGGGGAGCTGTTTTTT. It translates to CASSPWRLGRAGELFF.

The chain is built from TRBV18 and TRBJ2-7; 9 bases line up with TRBD2. V dropped 4 bases and J dropped 3; count of bases not matched to a gene: 7. The CDR3 runs to 15 residues. The germline V gene has CDR1 KGHSH and CDR2 LQKENI. The CDR3 loop is CASSRGGSGSYEQYF. DNA of the CDR3: TGTGCCAGCTCACGGGGGGGTAGCGGGAGCTACGAGCAGTACTTC.

This chain uses TRBV7-9 with TRBJ2-2, with 7 bases matching TRBD1. CDR3 length: 15 amino acids. The V gene end was trimmed by 5 bases and the J gene end by 3 bases; junction bases not matched to a gene: 6. Germline assignment: CDR1 SEHNR and CDR2 FQNEAQ (reference sequence). The CDR3 here is CASSKQGPDTGELFF. CDR3 nucleotide sequence: TGTGCCAGCAGCAAACAGGGGCCTGACACCGGGGAGCTGTTTTTT.

The chain couples TRBV19 to TRBJ2-7; 10 bases line up with TRBD1. From germline, CDR1 is LNHDA and CDR2 SQIVND (reference sequence). V trimming: 3 bases; J trimming: 6 bases; junction bases outside the gene matches: 8. This CDR3 is 15 amino acids long. The CDR3, as DNA: TGTGCCAGTAGTATGACGGGACAGGGGCTTGTCGAGCAGTACTTC. Translation: CASSMTGQGLVEQYF. The full variable domain, completed using reference TRBV19 and TRBJ2-7, is DGGITQSPKYLFRKEGQNVTLSCEQNLNHDAMYWYRQDPGQGLRLIYYSQIVNDFQKGDIAEGYSVSREKKESFPLTVTSAQKNPTAFYLCASSMTGQGLVEQYFGPGTRLTVT.

The chain uses TRBV7-8 and TRBJ2-2; 7 bases match TRBD1. Germline values: CDR1 SGHVS, CDR2 FQNEAQ. The V segment lost 2 bases and the J segment 1 base; nucleotides outside the gene matches: 4. The CDR3 is made up of 16 amino acids. CDR3: CASSLSRTGNTGELFF. The DNA for the CDR3 is TGTGCCAGCAGCTTATCTCGGACAGGGAACACCGGGGAGCTGTTTTTT.

The chain links TRBV7-2 to TRBJ1-3; D might be TRBD1 (6 bases). V shed 4 bases and J shed 0 bases, with 13 bases lying between them. The CDR3 runs 16 residues. Per germline, CDR1 SGHTA and CDR2 FQGNSA. The CDR3, as DNA: TGTGCCAGCAGCTCTAAAGGGGGGGTCTCTGGAAACACCATATATTTT. Protein sequence: CASSSKGGVSGNTIYF. Complete variable domain (other parts from reference TRBV7-2 and TRBJ1-3): GAGVSQSPSNKVTEKGKDVELRCDPISGHTALYWYRQSLGQGLEFLIYFQGNSAPDKSGLPSDRFSAERTGGSVSTLTIQRTQQEDSAVYLCASSSKGGVSGNTIYFGEGSWLTVV.

The J gene is TRBJ1-1, the V gene TRBV6-6; no definite D call. Looked up from germline, CDR1 is MNHNY and CDR2 is SVGAGI (reference sequence). Trimming pared 2 bases from V and 4 bases from J, leaving 8 bases between. The length of the CDR3 is 13 residues. CDR3 sequence reads: CASSYAGSTEAFF. The CDR3 region has the DNA TGTGCCAGCAGTTACGCGGGGAGCACTGAAGCTTTCTTT.

The gene calls are TRBV25-1 and TRBJ1-1; D ambiguous. The V gene's germline CDR1 is MGHDK and CDR2 SYGVNS. V lost 3 bases and J lost 2, with 7 bases in between. This CDR3 has 13 residues. The CDR3 DNA follows: TGTGCCAGCAGTGATACAGTCAACACTGAAGCTTTCTTT. This translates into CASSDTVNTEAFF.

The J gene is TRBJ1-3, the V gene TRBV5-4; D possibly corresponds to TRBD1 (6 bases). CDR1 is SGHNT, CDR2 YYREEE, per germline (reference sequence). The V end was cut by 6 bases, the J end by 0 bases, with 16 bases between. The CDR3 runs 16 residues. The CDR3: CASTPLGQLSGNTIYF. The CDR3 DNA is TGTGCCAGCACCCCATTAGGACAGCTCTCTGGAAACACCATATATTTT.

The rearrangement links TRBV9 to TRBJ2-5; 12 bases agree with TRBD2. Germline trimming cut 3 bases from V and 5 bases from J; bases unmatched to any gene: 5. CDR3 size: 15 residues. Germline CDR1 reads SGDLS; CDR2 reads YYNGEE. The DNA for the CDR3 is TGTGCCAGCAGCGCTAGCGGGAGGGTAGGGGAGACCCAGTACTTC. Protein product: CASSASGRVGETQYF. Based on the CDR3 plus reference TRBV9 and TRBJ2-5, the full variable domain is DSGVTQTPKHLITATGQRVTLRCSPRSGDLSVYWYQQSLDQGLQFLIQYYNGEERAKGNILERFSAQQFPDLHSELNLSSLELGDSALYFCASSASGRVGETQYFGPGTRLLVL.

J is TRBJ2-5 and V is TRBV5-6, with a weak D call TRBD2 (5 bases). The germline gives CDR1 SGHDT, CDR2 YYEEEE. The CDR3 runs 13 residues. The germline V and J ends were trimmed by 2 bases and 4 bases, with 9 bases remaining between them. CDR3 in amino acids: CASSFRGAETQYF. The CDR3 DNA follows: TGTGCCAGCAGCTTTCGGGGAGCAGAGACCCAGTACTTC.

This clone was counted a few times. V gene TRBV10-2 combines with J gene TRBJ2-7; 8 nucleotides align to TRBD2. The CDR3 contains 13 residues. CDR1 WSHSY and CDR2 SAAADI come from the germline V gene. V was clipped by 6 bases and J by 3 bases; unmatched bases: 4. CDR3 DNA sequence: TGCGCCAGCAGCGCGGGGGGTAACTACGAGCAGTACTTC. Amino acids: CASSAGGNYEQYF.

The V gene is TRBV5-1, the J gene TRBJ2-7; 11 bases align to TRBD2. This CDR3 is built from 15 residues. Germline V gives CDR1 SGHRS, CDR2 YFSETQ. The junction had 7 bases not matched to a gene; V was cut back by 2 bases and J by 6 bases. CDR3 amino acids: CASSFLAGGLSEQYF. The CDR3 bases are TGCGCCAGCAGCTTTCTAGCGGGGGGCCTAAGCGAGCAGTACTTC.

The J gene is TRBJ1-4, the V gene TRBV9, with D uncertain. The CDR3 consists of 15 residues. Trimming stripped 3 bases from V and 2 bases from J, with 11 bases between. CDR1 and CDR2 from the germline V gene are SGDLS and YYNGEE. The CDR3 protein is CASSAEGLTNEKLFF. DNA of the CDR3: TGTGCCAGCAGCGCTGAGGGCTTGACTAATGAAAAACTGTTTTTT.

The J gene is TRBJ1-5, the V gene TRBV9; 7 positions agree with TRBD1. Looked up from germline, CDR1 is SGDLS and CDR2 is YYNGEE. The CDR3 loop spans 18 amino acids. V gave up 3 bases and J gave up 0 bases; unmatched junction bases: 12. The CDR3 DNA reads TGTGCCAGCAGCGGCCGGGACAGAGTTGACTTTAGCAATCAGCCCCAGCATTTT. Its protein is CASSGRDRVDFSNQPQHF.

This sequence joins TRBV2 and TRBJ2-7, with TRBD2 matching 11 bases. J was trimmed by 6 bases and V by 4 bases; bases with no gene match: 5. The CDR3 sequence is 14 residues long. Per the germline V gene, CDR1 is SNHLY and CDR2 is FYNNEI. CDR3 sequence: CASSGTSGSSEQYF. In nucleotides, the CDR3 is TGTGCCAGCAGTGGAACTAGCGGGAGTTCCGAGCAGTACTTC. The full variable domain, its missing parts supplied by reference TRBV2 and TRBJ2-7, is EPEVTQTPSHQVTQMGQEVILRCVPISNHLYFYWYRQILGQKVEFLVSFYNNEISEKSEIFDDQFSVERPDGSNFTLKIRSTKLEDSAMYFCASSGTSGSSEQYFGPGTRLTVT.

The rearrangement joins TRBV6-5 to TRBJ2-7, with D possibly being TRBD1 (6 bases). There are 13 residues in the CDR3. The V gene's germline CDR1 is MNHEY and CDR2 SVGAGI. Between the trimmed V and J ends, which lost 4 bases and 4 bases, there was a span of 11 bases. The CDR3 DNA is TGTGCCAGCAGTTTCTATCAGGGGTACGAGCAGTACTTC. It yields the protein CASSFYQGYEQYF.

This chain connects TRBV7-2 to TRBJ2-5; 9 bases align to TRBD1. V lost 0 bases, J lost 5 bases, and 4 bases stayed unmatched. The CDR3 length is 15 residues. The germline gives CDR1 SGHTA, CDR2 FQGNSA. The CDR3 DNA sequence: TGTGCCAGCAGCTTAGCGGGACAGGGTCTGGAGACCCAGTACTTC. Its protein is CASSLAGQGLETQYF.

The V call is TRBV29-1, the J call TRBJ2-1, with 8 bases identical to TRBD2. This CDR3 region has 12 residues. With 8 bases clipped from V and 9 bases from J, the junction kept 9 bases outside the gene matches. Germline V gene data show CDR1 as SQVTM and CDR2 as ANQGSEA. The CDR3 nucleotides are TGCAGCCCGCGGGGGGTTAAGGGTGAGCAGTTCTTC. It yields the protein CSPRGVKGEQFF.

V is TRBV19 and J is TRBJ2-2; 9 nucleotides match TRBD2. Germline V CDR1 and CDR2: LNHDA, SQIVND (reference sequence). J was trimmed by 4 bases and V by 0 bases; bases with no gene match: 9. The CDR3 sequence is 18 residues long. CDR3 region: CASSIEGLAGPSTGELFF. CDR3 DNA: TGTGCCAGTAGTATAGAGGGCCTAGCGGGACCGAGCACCGGGGAGCTGTTTTTT.